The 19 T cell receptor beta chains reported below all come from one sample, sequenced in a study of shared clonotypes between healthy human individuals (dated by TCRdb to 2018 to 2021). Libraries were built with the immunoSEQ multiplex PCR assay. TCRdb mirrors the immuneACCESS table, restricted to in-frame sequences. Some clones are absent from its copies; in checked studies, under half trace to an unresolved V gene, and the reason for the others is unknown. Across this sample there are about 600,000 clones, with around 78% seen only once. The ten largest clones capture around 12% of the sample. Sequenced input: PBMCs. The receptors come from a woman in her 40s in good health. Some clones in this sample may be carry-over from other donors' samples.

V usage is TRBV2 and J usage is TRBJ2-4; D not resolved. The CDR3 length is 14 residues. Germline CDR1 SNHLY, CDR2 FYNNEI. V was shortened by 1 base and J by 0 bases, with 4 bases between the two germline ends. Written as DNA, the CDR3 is TGTGCCAGCAGTGAAGTTCTAGCCAAAAACATTCAGTACTTC. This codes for CASSEVLAKNIQYF.

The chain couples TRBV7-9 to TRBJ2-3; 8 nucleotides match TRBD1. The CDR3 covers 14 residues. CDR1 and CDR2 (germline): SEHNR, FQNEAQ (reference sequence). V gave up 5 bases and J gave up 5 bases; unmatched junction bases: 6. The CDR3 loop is CASSLGQGGDTQYF. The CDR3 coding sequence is TGTGCCAGCAGCCTCGGACAGGGCGGAGATACGCAGTATTTT.

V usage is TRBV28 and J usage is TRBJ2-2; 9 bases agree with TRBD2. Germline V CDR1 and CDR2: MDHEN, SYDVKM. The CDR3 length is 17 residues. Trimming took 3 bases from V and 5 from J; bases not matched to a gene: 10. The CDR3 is CASSFGLAGFGTGELFF. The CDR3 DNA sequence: TGTGCCAGCAGTTTTGGTCTAGCGGGGTTCGGGACCGGGGAGCTGTTTTTT.

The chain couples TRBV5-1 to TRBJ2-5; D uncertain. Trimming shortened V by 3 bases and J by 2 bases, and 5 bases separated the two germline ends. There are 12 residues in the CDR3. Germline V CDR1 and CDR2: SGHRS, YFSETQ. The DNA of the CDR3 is TGCGCCAGCAGCTCCCAACAAGAGACCCAGTACTTC. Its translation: CASSSQQETQYF.

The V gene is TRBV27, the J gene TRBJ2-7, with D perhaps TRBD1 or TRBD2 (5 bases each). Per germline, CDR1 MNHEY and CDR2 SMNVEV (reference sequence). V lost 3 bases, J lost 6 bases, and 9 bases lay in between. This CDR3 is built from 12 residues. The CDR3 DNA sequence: TGTGCCAGCAGTTTCCTGGGGACCGAGCAGTACTTC. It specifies CASSFLGTEQYF.

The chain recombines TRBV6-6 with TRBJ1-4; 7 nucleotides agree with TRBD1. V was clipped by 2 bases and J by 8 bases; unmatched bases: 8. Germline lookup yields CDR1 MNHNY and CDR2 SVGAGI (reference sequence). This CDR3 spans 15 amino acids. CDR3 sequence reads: CASSYRAGGGEKLFF. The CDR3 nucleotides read TGTGCCAGCAGTTACCGGGCAGGGGGAGGGGAAAAACTGTTTTTT.

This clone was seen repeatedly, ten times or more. In DNA form, the CDR3 reads TGTGCCAGCAGTGATGTGGGGATCGAGCAGTACTTC. Translated: CASSDVGIEQYF. The rearrangement links TRBV2 to TRBJ2-7; D call uncertain. Trimming left V 3 bases short and J 6 bases short, with 9 bases between. Germline V gives CDR1 SNHLY, CDR2 FYNNEI. The CDR3 runs 12 residues. The full variable domain, in which reference TRBV2 and TRBJ2-7 provide the parts outside the CDR3, is EPEVTQTPSHQVTQMGQEVILRCVPISNHLYFYWYRQILGQKVEFLVSFYNNEISEKSEIFDDQFSVERPDGSNFTLKIRSTKLEDSAMYFCASSDVGIEQYFGPGTRLTVT.

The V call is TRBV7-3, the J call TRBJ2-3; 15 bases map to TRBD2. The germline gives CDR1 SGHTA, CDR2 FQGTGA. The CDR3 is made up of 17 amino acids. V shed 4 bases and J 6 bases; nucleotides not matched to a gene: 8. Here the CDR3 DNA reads TGTGCCAGCAGCTCTCGCGGGACTAGCGGGAGGAGGGATACGCAGTATTTT. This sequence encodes CASSSRGTSGRRDTQYF.

This CDR3 reads CASSRQGGQPQHF. The CDR3 DNA reads as TGTGCCAGCAGTCGACAGGGAGGACAGCCCCAGCATTTT. The rearrangement links TRBV27 to TRBJ1-5, with 7 positions matching TRBD1. Trimming removed 5 bases from V and 7 bases from J; junction bases left unmatched: 5. CDR1 and CDR2 (germline): MNHEY, SMNVEV (reference sequence). The CDR3 runs 13 residues.

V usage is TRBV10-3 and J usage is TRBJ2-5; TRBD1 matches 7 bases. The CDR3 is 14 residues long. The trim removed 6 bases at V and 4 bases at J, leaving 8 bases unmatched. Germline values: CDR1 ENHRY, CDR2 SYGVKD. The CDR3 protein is CAISTPDRVETQYF. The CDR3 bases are TGTGCCATCAGCACTCCCGACAGGGTAGAGACCCAGTACTTC.

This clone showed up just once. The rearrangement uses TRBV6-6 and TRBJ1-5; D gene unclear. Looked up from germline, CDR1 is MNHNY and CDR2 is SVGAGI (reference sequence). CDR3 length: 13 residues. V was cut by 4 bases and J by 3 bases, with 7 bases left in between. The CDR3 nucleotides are TGTGCCAGCAGTTCCCGGGTCAATCAGCCCCAGCATTTT. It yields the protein CASSSRVNQPQHF.

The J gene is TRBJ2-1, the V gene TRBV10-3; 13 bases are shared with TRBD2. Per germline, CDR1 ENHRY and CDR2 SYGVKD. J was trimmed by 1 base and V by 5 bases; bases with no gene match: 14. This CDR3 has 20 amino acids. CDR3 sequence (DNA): TGTGCCATCAGTTATAGGACTAGCGGGAGTTTGGCGAAGTCCTACAATGAGCAGTTCTTC. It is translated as CAISYRTSGSLAKSYNEQFF.

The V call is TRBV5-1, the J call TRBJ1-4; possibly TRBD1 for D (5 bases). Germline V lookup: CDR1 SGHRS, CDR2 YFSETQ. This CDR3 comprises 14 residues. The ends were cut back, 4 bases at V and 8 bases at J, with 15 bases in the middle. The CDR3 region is CASSEGLLGEKLFF. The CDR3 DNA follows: TGCGCCAGCAGCGAGGGACTTCTGGGGGAAAAACTGTTTTTT. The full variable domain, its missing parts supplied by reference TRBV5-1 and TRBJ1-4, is KAGVTQTPRYLIKTRGQQVTLSCSPISGHRSVSWYQQTPGQGLQFLFEYFSETQRNKGNFPGRFSGRQFSNSRSEMNVSTLELGDSALYLCASSEGLLGEKLFFGSGTQLSVL.

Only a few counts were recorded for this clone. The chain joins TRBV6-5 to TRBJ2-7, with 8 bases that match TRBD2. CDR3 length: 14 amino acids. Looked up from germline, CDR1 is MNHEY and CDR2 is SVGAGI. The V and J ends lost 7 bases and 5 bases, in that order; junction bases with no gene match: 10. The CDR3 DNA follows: TGTGCCAGCAAACCGGGACTAGGTGGGCACGAGCAGTACTTC. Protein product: CASKPGLGGHEQYF.

The CDR3 region is CASSPRQDPVEQYF. As DNA, the CDR3 is TGTGCCAGCTCACCACGACAGGACCCGGTGGAGCAGTACTTC. The chain recombines TRBV18 with TRBJ2-7; D is possibly TRBD1 (6 bases). The CDR3 is 14 residues long. V shed 1 base and J shed 7 bases, with 14 bases lying between them. Germline assignment: CDR1 KGHSH and CDR2 LQKENI.

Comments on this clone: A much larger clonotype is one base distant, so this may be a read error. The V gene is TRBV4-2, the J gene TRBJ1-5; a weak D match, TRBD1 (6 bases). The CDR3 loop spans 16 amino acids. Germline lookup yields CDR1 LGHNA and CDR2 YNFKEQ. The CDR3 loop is CASSQDLRQDNKPQHF. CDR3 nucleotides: TGTGCCAGCAGCCAAGATCTGAGACAGGACAATAAGCCCCAGCATTTT.

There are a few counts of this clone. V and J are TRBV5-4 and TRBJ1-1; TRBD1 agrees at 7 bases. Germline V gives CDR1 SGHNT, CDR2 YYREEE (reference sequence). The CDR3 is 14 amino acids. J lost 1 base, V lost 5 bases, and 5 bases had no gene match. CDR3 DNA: TGTGCCAGCAGTTCAGACAGGGCGAACACTGAAGCTTTCTTT. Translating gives CASSSDRANTEAFF.

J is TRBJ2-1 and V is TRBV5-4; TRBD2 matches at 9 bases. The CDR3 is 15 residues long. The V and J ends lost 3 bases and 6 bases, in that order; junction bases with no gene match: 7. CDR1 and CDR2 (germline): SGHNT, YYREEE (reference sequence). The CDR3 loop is CASSSGLARGNEQFF. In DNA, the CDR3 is TGTGCCAGCAGCTCGGGACTAGCTCGGGGCAATGAGCAGTTCTTC.

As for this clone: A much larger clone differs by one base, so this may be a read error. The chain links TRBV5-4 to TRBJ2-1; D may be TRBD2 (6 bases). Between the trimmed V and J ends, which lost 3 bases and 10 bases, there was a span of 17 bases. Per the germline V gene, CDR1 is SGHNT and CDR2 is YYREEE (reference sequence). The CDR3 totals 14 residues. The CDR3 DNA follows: TGTGCCAGCAGCTCCGGAACCATCCGGGAGGAGCAGTTCTTC. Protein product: CASSSGTIREEQFF.